The present T cell receptor (beta chain) was sequenced within a study of CD4+ T cells in melanoma. V shed 5 bases and J 6 bases; nucleotides not matched to a gene: 18. CDR1 is LNHDA and CDR2 is SQIVND in the germline V gene (reference sequence). CDR3 length: 20 residues. Clones were read by immunoSEQ multiplex PCR, and TCRdb kept only the in-frame ones, dropping some. The data hold 4,500 to 5,000 clones, with 60% to 70% observed a single time. About this clone: Its specificity is unknown.

Study conclusions and caveats: CD8+ T cell, macrophage and B cell function reportedly correlated with neoantigen-specific CD4+ T cells. In melanoma, neoantigen-specific CD4+ T cells reportedly differed in differentiation state.

The rearrangement uses TRBV19 and TRBJ2-1, with TRBD2 matching over 14 bases. The sample consisted of cells from a culture (not recorded whether cultured in vitro). The source is a human donor with melanoma. In nucleotides, the CDR3 is TGTGCCAGTAGTTGGGCCTCGACAGGGACTAGCGGGGGCCGGGGCAATGAGCAGTTCTTC. Its translation: CASSWASTGTSGGRGNEQFF. The variable domain in full, completed from reference TRBV19 and TRBJ2-1, reads DGGITQSPKYLFRKEGQNVTLSCEQNLNHDAMYWYRQDPGQGLRLIYYSQIVNDFQKGDIAEGYSVSREKKESFPLTVTSAQKNPTAFYLCASSWASTGTSGGRGNEQFFGPGTRLTVL.